The 28 T cell receptor beta chains below come from one sample, sequenced in a study of blood T cell repertoires in COVID-19. Sequencing was performed with immunoSEQ multiplex PCR; in TCRdb, only in-frame clones are kept and a portion is missing. The sample includes 200,000 to 250,000 clones, about 87% of them seen just once. The specimen was peripheral blood. These receptors were obtained from a woman in her 70s with active or convalescent COVID-19.

This rearrangement joins TRBV5-1 to TRBJ2-5; a possible D gene is TRBD1 (5 bases). Germline CDR1 is SGHRS and CDR2 is YFSETQ. CDR3 size: 13 residues. V was shortened by 4 bases and J by 2 bases, with 9 bases between the two germline ends. CDR3 sequence: CASSHDSQETQYF. The CDR3 DNA reads TGCGCCAGCAGCCACGACAGTCAAGAGACCCAGTACTTC. The full variable domain, rest sourced from reference TRBV5-1 and TRBJ2-5, is KAGVTQTPRYLIKTRGQQVTLSCSPISGHRSVSWYQQTPGQGLQFLFEYFSETQRNKGNFPGRFSGRQFSNSRSEMNVSTLELGDSALYLCASSHDSQETQYFGPGTRLLVL.

This chain links TRBV7-2 with TRBJ2-7; a weak D match, TRBD2 (6 bases). V was shortened by 4 bases and J by 7 bases, with 20 bases between the two germline ends. CDR3 length: 15 amino acids. Germline V CDR1 and CDR2: SGHTA, FQGNSA. The CDR3 DNA reads TGTGCCAGCAGCTCACGGCGGGATCTCGCGTGGGAGCAGTACTTC. Translation: CASSSRRDLAWEQYF.

The chain uses TRBV5-1 and TRBJ2-5; tentatively, D is TRBD2 (6 bases). Germline V gives CDR1 SGHRS, CDR2 YFSETQ. The germline V and J ends were trimmed by 3 bases and 5 bases, with 17 bases remaining between them. The CDR3 has 15 amino acids. This chain's CDR3 is CASSSQWGVSETQYF. For the CDR3, the DNA is TGCGCCAGCAGCTCGCAGTGGGGGGTTTCGGAGACCCAGTACTTC.

The chain carries TRBV6-5 and TRBJ1-1; 7 bases fit TRBD1. Unmatched junction bases numbered 14, after V lost 2 bases and J lost 11 bases. Germline V gene lookup returns CDR1 MNHEY and CDR2 SVGAGI. This CDR3 is built from 15 residues. The CDR3 nucleotides read TGTGCCAGCAGTTACGGTCCCGGGACAGCCGAGGGGGCTTTCTTT. Amino acid sequence: CASSYGPGTAEGAFF.

The rearrangement joins TRBV5-4 to TRBJ1-3, with D maybe TRBD1 (6 bases). The V end was cut by 5 bases, the J end by 1 base, with 10 bases between. The CDR3 sequence is 14 residues long. Germline CDR1 reads SGHNT; CDR2 reads YYREEE (reference sequence). The CDR3 spells CASSYDRSGNTIYF. CDR3 nucleotide sequence: TGTGCCAGCAGTTACGACAGGTCTGGAAACACCATATATTTT.

This chain joins TRBV11-2 and TRBJ1-1; D call uncertain. Trimming took off 5 bases at V and 0 bases at J, with 13 bases between the two ends. The CDR3 has 15 amino acids. Germline V gene sequence: CDR1 SGHAT, CDR2 FQNNGV. The CDR3 DNA is TGTGCCAGCAGCCCCCCTCCAACTTTGAACACTGAAGCTTTCTTT. Translating it yields CASSPPPTLNTEAFF.

The rearrangement joins TRBV7-2 to TRBJ1-1; D remains unclear. V was pared by 1 base and J by 2 bases, with 8 bases between. The CDR3 has 14 amino acids. Germline V CDR1 and CDR2: SGHTA, FQGNSA. The CDR3 DNA follows: TGTGCCAGCAGCTTAGTGCGGCAAAACACTGAAGCTTTCTTT. Translated, it gives CASSLVRQNTEAFF.

CDR3: CASSLVIRGEAFF. CDR3 DNA: TGTGCCAGCAGCTTAGTTATCCGGGGTGAAGCTTTCTTT. This chain joins TRBV7-2 and TRBJ1-1; D is uncertain. V was shortened by 1 base and J by 7 bases, with 10 bases between the two germline ends. Germline loops: CDR1 SGHTA, CDR2 FQGNSA. The length of the CDR3 is 13 residues.

This chain uses TRBV25-1 with TRBJ2-1, with 7 bases matching TRBD2. Trimming took 5 bases from V and 0 from J; bases not matched to a gene: 7. The CDR3 spans 16 residues. Germline V gene data show CDR1 as MGHDK and CDR2 as SYGVNS. CDR3 coding DNA: TGTGCCAGCAGTCCCTGGGGGGGTTCCTCCTACAATGAGCAGTTCTTC. Protein: CASSPWGGSSYNEQFF.

This clone was seen a single time. V is TRBV19 and J is TRBJ1-2, with D maybe TRBD1 (5 bases). V was cut by 10 bases and J by 3 bases, with 15 bases left in between. CDR1 is LNHDA and CDR2 is SQIVND in the germline V gene (reference sequence). This CDR3 comprises 13 residues. CDR3: CAILTDDYYGYTF. Here the CDR3 DNA reads TGTGCCATCCTGACAGACGATTACTATGGCTACACCTTC.

The chain has TRBV27 and TRBJ2-7, with a weak D call TRBD1 (6 bases). The germline V gene has CDR1 MNHEY and CDR2 SMNVEV (reference sequence). Trimming took 5 bases from V and 4 from J, leaving 18 bases between them. This CDR3 is 15 amino acids long. The CDR3 here is CASSPRPVGAYEQYF. CDR3 bases: TGTGCCAGCAGTCCAAGACCTGTGGGGGCATACGAGCAGTACTTC.

The V gene is TRBV7-3, the J gene TRBJ2-3, with D maybe TRBD2 (6 bases). The V and J ends lost 4 bases and 3 bases respectively, with 23 bases between them. The CDR3 contains 18 residues. CDR1 is SGHTA and CDR2 is FQGTGA in the germline V gene. This CDR3 is CASSSNGPRTGRTDTQYF. The CDR3 coding sequence is TGTGCCAGCAGCTCCAACGGCCCCCGGACGGGGAGGACAGATACGCAGTATTTT. Supplemented by reference TRBV7-3 and TRBJ2-3, the full variable domain reads GAGVSQTPSNKVTEKGKYVELRCDPISGHTALYWYRQSLGQGPEFLIYFQGTGAADDSGLPNDRFFAVRPEGSVSTLKIQRTERGDSAVYLCASSSNGPRTGRTDTQYFGPGTRLTVL.

This chain uses TRBV7-9 with TRBJ1-2; unclear D gene. With 5 bases removed from V and 9 bases from J, the gap between germline ends came to 13 bases. The CDR3 consists of 12 residues. Germline lookup yields CDR1 SEHNR and CDR2 FQNEAQ (reference sequence). The CDR3 protein is CASSPDGRRYTF. The CDR3 coding sequence is TGTGCCAGCAGCCCCGATGGCAGGCGCTACACCTTC. Looking up the rest from reference TRBV7-9 and TRBJ1-2 gives the full variable domain: DTGVSQNPRHKITKRGQNVTFRCDPISEHNRLYWYRQTLGQGPEFLTYFQNEAQLEKSRLLSDRFSAERPKGSFSTLEIQRTEQGDSAMYLCASSPDGRRYTFGSGTRLTVV.

The rearrangement joins TRBV19 to TRBJ1-4, with TRBD1 matching over 9 bases. The ends lost 6 bases at V and 7 bases at J; junction bases unmatched: 9. In germline, CDR1 is LNHDA, CDR2 SQIVND (reference sequence). The CDR3 runs to 15 residues. CDR3 loop: CASSKNRGQTEKLFF. The CDR3 nucleotides are TGTGCCAGTAGCAAGAACAGGGGGCAGACTGAAAAACTGTTTTTT.

The chain employs TRBV10-3 and TRBJ2-5; D gene uncertain. The CDR3 runs to 13 residues. The germline V gene encodes CDR1 ENHRY and CDR2 SYGVKD. The V and J ends lost 3 bases and 5 bases respectively, with 10 bases between them. CDR3 amino acids: CAISDRGLETQYF. The CDR3 bases are TGTGCCATCAGTGACCGAGGTTTGGAGACCCAGTACTTC.

The CDR3 loop is CASSLGGVNTGELFF. DNA for the CDR3: TGTGCCAGCAGCTTAGGCGGTGTAAACACCGGGGAGCTGTTTTTT. The chain is built from TRBV11-3 and TRBJ2-2; no clear D gene. The germline V gene encodes CDR1 SGHNT and CDR2 YENEEA. The CDR3 is 15 residues long. The V gene lost 1 base and the J gene lost 2 bases, with 8 bases spanning the gap.

The genes are TRBV19 and TRBJ2-1, with D tentatively TRBD1 (6 bases). The length of the CDR3 is 11 residues. Germline CDR1 and CDR2: LNHDA and SQIVND (reference sequence). The germline V and J ends were trimmed by 3 bases and 13 bases, with 10 bases remaining between them. CDR3 DNA sequence: TGTGCCAGTAGTATCTCAGGGGTCCAGTTCTTC. This translates into CASSISGVQFF.

The J gene is TRBJ2-5, the V gene TRBV10-1; a weak D match, TRBD1 (6 bases). Germline assignment: CDR1 WNHNN and CDR2 SYGVQD (reference sequence). There are 13 residues in the CDR3. V lost 5 bases, J lost 3 bases, and 10 bases lay in between. CDR3 in DNA: TGCGCCAGCAGTTGGGCAGGGGAAGAGACCCAGTACTTC. Its translation is CASSWAGEETQYF.

This rearrangement joins TRBV5-1 to TRBJ1-1, with D possibly matching TRBD1 (5 bases). CDR1 and CDR2 (germline): SGHRS, YFSETQ. The V gene lost 4 bases and the J gene lost 1 base, with 11 bases spanning the gap. CDR3 length: 14 residues. The CDR3 sequence: CASSHGQGNTEAFF. Written as DNA, the CDR3 is TGCGCCAGCAGCCACGGTCAGGGGAACACTGAAGCTTTCTTT.

The chain employs TRBV18 and TRBJ1-4; the D gene is possibly TRBD1 (5 bases). The CDR3 is 15 amino acids. Trimming cost V 6 bases and J 8 bases, with 19 bases left between them. CDR1 and CDR2 from the germline V gene are KGHSH and LQKENI. CDR3: CASSSESGEYEKLFF. The CDR3 region has the DNA TGTGCCAGCTCTTCTGAGTCGGGGGAGTACGAAAAACTGTTTTTT.

The chain uses TRBV2 and TRBJ1-2, with unresolved D. Germline V gives CDR1 SNHLY, CDR2 FYNNEI. This CDR3 comprises 13 residues. V lost 9 bases and J 2 bases, leaving 13 bases between the germline ends. CDR3 in amino acids: CASIFGRNYGYTF. In nucleotides, the CDR3 is TGTGCCAGTATATTTGGCAGAAACTATGGCTACACCTTC.

Worth noting for this clone: At one of its ends the junction is not consistent with the germline gene, which may arise from a read error. This rearrangement joins TRBV20-1 to TRBJ2-6; D uncertain. This CDR3 has 14 amino acids. Germline loops: CDR1 DFQATT, CDR2 SNEGSKA (reference sequence). The CDR3 DNA reads as TGCAGTGCTAGTAAGACTTCTGTGGCCAACGTCCTGACTTTC. Protein: CSASKTSVANVLTF.

The rearrangement joins TRBV7-2 to TRBJ2-4; TRBD2 might be the D (5 bases). V dropped 1 base and J dropped 9 bases, with 10 bases sitting between them. Germline CDR1 and CDR2: SGHTA and FQGNSA. This CDR3 is 13 amino acids long. The CDR3 loop reads CASSLVTGTIQYF. The CDR3 nucleotides are TGTGCCAGCAGCTTAGTTACGGGAACCATTCAGTACTTC.

The chain employs TRBV10-1 and TRBJ2-3; TRBD1 might be the D (7 bases). CDR3 length: 15 residues. CDR1 is WNHNN, CDR2 SYGVQD, per germline (reference sequence). Trimming took 6 bases from V and 5 from J, leaving 18 bases between them. DNA for the CDR3: TGCGCCAGCAGCCCAGGGGGGAAGTGGGAAGATACGCAGTATTTT. The encoded protein is CASSPGGKWEDTQYF.

The rearrangement uses TRBV19 and TRBJ1-1; D might be TRBD1 (6 bases). The germline V gene encodes CDR1 LNHDA and CDR2 SQIVND (reference sequence). CDR3 length equals 13 residues. The V end lost 5 bases, the J end lost 3 bases, and 10 bases lay between the germline ends. In DNA, the CDR3 is TGTGCCAGTAGTTTCGCAGGGGACACTGAAGCTTTCTTT. Protein product: CASSFAGDTEAFF.

V usage is TRBV6-2 or TRBV6-3 and J usage is TRBJ1-2, with D maybe TRBD1 (5 bases). CDR3 size: 14 residues. The germline V gene encodes CDR1 MNHEY and CDR2 SVGEGT. Trimming pared 0 bases from V and 8 bases from J, leaving 13 bases between. The CDR3 nucleotides read TGTGCCAGCAGTTACTCGGGGGGAACCGGAGGCTACACCTTC. Protein product: CASSYSGGTGGYTF.

The chain has TRBV6-5 and TRBJ1-2; D call uncertain. Trimming cost V 4 bases and J 4 bases, with 10 bases left between them. CDR1 and CDR2 from the germline V gene are MNHEY and SVGAGI. The CDR3 has 13 residues. CDR3 nucleotides: TGTGCCAGCAGTTTAACTCAGGCCTATGGCTACACCTTC. It specifies CASSLTQAYGYTF.

Here the CDR3 DNA reads TGTGCCAGCAGCCCCCAGGGGGGATCCTACAATGAGCAGTTCTTC. Protein product: CASSPQGGSYNEQFF. The rearrangement joins TRBV7-2 to TRBJ2-1; D may be TRBD1 (7 bases). With 5 bases removed from V and 1 base from J, the gap between germline ends came to 12 bases. The CDR3 is made up of 15 amino acids. CDR1 and CDR2 from the germline V gene are SGHTA and FQGNSA.